The 13 T cell receptor beta chains reported below all come from one sample, sequenced in a study of cytomegalovirus exposure and HLA in healthy donors listed by TCRdb under 2017. Library method: the immunoSEQ multiplex PCR assay. The multiplex PCR relied on a mix of 60 forward primers for TCR Vbeta segments and 13 reverse primers for TCR Jbeta segments. In TCRdb, the immuneACCESS table is reduced to in-frame sequences with V and J assigned. These tables do not hold every clone; where another copy was compared, an unresolved V gene accounts for under half, and the others remain unexplained. Counted in this sample were some 200,000 clones; around 86% of them appeared once. The ten most abundant clones make up roughly 6% of the sample. Sequencing used PBMCs. The receptors here all came from a man aged 35 to 55 in good health and CMV-seropositive.

This clone was seen a single time. The V call is TRBV7-3, the J call TRBJ1-6, with 8 bases identical to TRBD1. V lost 4 bases, J lost 5 bases, and 4 bases stayed unmatched. This CDR3 contains 15 residues. CDR1 and CDR2 from the germline V gene are SGHTA and FQGTGA. The chain's CDR3 is CASSSGTGDNSPLHF. Here the CDR3 DNA reads TGTGCCAGCAGCTCCGGGACAGGAGATAATTCACCCCTCCACTTT.

The chain combines TRBV10-2 with TRBJ2-5; 10 positions agree with TRBD2. Germline CDR1 reads WSHSY; CDR2 reads SAAADI. The CDR3 has 14 residues. The V segment lost 5 bases and the J segment 3 bases; nucleotides outside the gene matches: 3. The CDR3 sequence: CASSLLAGKETQYF. The CDR3 region has the DNA TGCGCCAGCAGTTTACTAGCGGGGAAAGAGACCCAGTACTTC.

The chain employs TRBV10-2 and TRBJ1-5; 7 bases are shared with TRBD1. CDR3 length: 15 amino acids. V trimming: 3 bases; J trimming: 3 bases; junction bases outside the gene matches: 5. The germline gives CDR1 WSHSY, CDR2 SAAADI. CDR3 sequence: CASSEATGSNQPQHF. The CDR3 DNA reads as TGCGCCAGCAGTGAAGCGACAGGGTCCAATCAGCCCCAGCATTTT.

The V call is TRBV6-1, the J call TRBJ2-5; possibly TRBD2 for D (7 bases). The V and J ends lost 8 bases and 5 bases respectively, with 15 bases between them. Germline V gene sequence: CDR1 MNHNS, CDR2 SASEGT. This CDR3 comprises 13 residues. The CDR3 sequence is CASRRGGAETQYF. The CDR3 nucleotides read TGTGCCAGCCGGAGGGGGGGCGCGGAGACCCAGTACTTC.

A single count supports this clone. This chain links TRBV7-2 with TRBJ2-3; no firm D call. The germline CDR1 and CDR2 sequences are SGHTA and FQGNSA. V shed 6 bases and J shed 2 bases, with 6 bases lying between them. CDR3 length equals 12 residues. The CDR3 nucleotides read TGTGCCAGCAGTCACAACACAGATACGCAGTATTTT. Its translation is CASSHNTDTQYF.

The V and J genes are TRBV28 and TRBJ1-1; no clear D. This CDR3 has 14 residues. V lost 6 bases to trimming and J lost 1 base, with 12 bases between them. Germline CDR1 is MDHEN and CDR2 is SYDVKM. Here the CDR3 DNA reads TGTGCCAGCAGATCGAAGACGGGGAACACTGAAGCTTTCTTT. Translation gives CASRSKTGNTEAFF.

This clone has only a few counts. The chain is built from TRBV7-2 and TRBJ1-2, with a possible D match to TRBD1 (6 bases). The V end lost 5 bases, the J end lost 5 bases, and 21 bases lay between the germline ends. There are 16 residues in the CDR3. Germline V gene data show CDR1 as SGHTA and CDR2 as FQGNSA. The CDR3 is CASSPRGGPPSYGYTF. The CDR3, as DNA: TGTGCCAGCAGCCCACGGGGGGGCCCGCCAAGTTATGGCTACACCTTC.

The chain joins TRBV5-1 to TRBJ2-7, with no clear D. The CDR3 loop spans 14 amino acids. V was pared by 4 bases and J by 6 bases, with 17 bases between. Germline assignment: CDR1 SGHRS and CDR2 YFSETQ. This CDR3 is CASSLLLTGSEQYF. The CDR3 region has the DNA TGCGCCAGCAGCCTGCTATTAACTGGTTCCGAGCAGTACTTC.

CDR3 bases: TGTGCCAGCAGCTTAAGACTAGGAAAAGAGACCCAGTACTTC. This gives the protein CASSLRLGKETQYF. This chain connects TRBV7-3 to TRBJ2-5, with D perhaps TRBD2 (6 bases). Between the trimmed V and J ends, which lost 1 base and 3 bases, there was a span of 9 bases. The CDR3 sequence is 14 residues long. Germline assignment: CDR1 SGHTA and CDR2 FQGTGA.

The rearrangement links TRBV19 to TRBJ1-4; 9 positions match TRBD1. Germline V gene data show CDR1 as LNHDA and CDR2 as SQIVND (reference sequence). The CDR3 is 14 amino acids. The V segment lost 5 bases and the J segment 5 bases; nucleotides outside the gene matches: 3. CDR3 loop: CASSYGTGNEKLFF. The CDR3 bases are TGTGCCAGTAGTTACGGGACAGGGAATGAAAAACTGTTTTTT.

The chain links TRBV27 to TRBJ2-3; possible D gene TRBD1, 5 bases. The CDR3 covers 14 residues. Germline V lookup: CDR1 MNHEY, CDR2 SMNVEV (reference sequence). The V gene lost 1 base and the J gene lost 2 bases, with 7 bases spanning the gap. CDR3 amino acids: CASSLLQATDTQYF. The CDR3 DNA is TGTGCCAGCAGTTTATTACAGGCCACAGATACGCAGTATTTT.

This rearrangement joins TRBV9 to TRBJ2-7, with D possibly TRBD2 on 5 matching bases. This CDR3 is built from 15 residues. Germline V gene sequence: CDR1 SGDLS, CDR2 YYNGEE. V shed 1 base and J shed 0 bases, with 11 bases lying between them. The CDR3 sequence is CASSVLPEASYEQYF. As DNA, the CDR3 is TGTGCCAGCAGCGTACTTCCGGAGGCCTCCTACGAGCAGTACTTC.

The genes are TRBV4-3 and TRBJ1-6, with 8 bases lining up with TRBD1. Germline-derived CDR1 and CDR2 are LGHNA and YSLEER. Trimming at V came to 6 bases and at J to 5 bases, leaving 3 bases not matched to a gene. The CDR3 is 14 amino acids. The CDR3 is CASRLDRDNSPLHF. DNA of the CDR3: TGCGCCAGCAGGCTGGACAGGGATAATTCACCCCTCCACTTT.